This T cell receptor beta chain was found in a study of CD8+CD57+ T cells in acquired aplastic anemia. Individuals selected for sequencing had exhibited CD8+CD57+ cell expansion on flow cytometry. This clonotype was seen many times. CDR3 and TCR beta VDJ profiling relied on genomic DNA as the template. TCRdb reprocessed the reads with MiXCR, giving one entry per CDR3 protein. The repertoire holds approximately 150,000 distinct CDR3 sequences, roughly half seen once, with roughly 3.2% in the top ten. The V gene lost 0 bases and the J gene lost 5 bases, with 7 bases spanning the gap. The germline V gene has CDR1 SGHTA and CDR2 FQGNSA. The CDR3 sequence is 13 residues long.

V gene TRBV7-2 combines with J gene TRBJ2-5; D call uncertain. The specimen sequenced was sorted CD4+, CD8+, or CD8+CD57+ T cells (not recorded which) from PBMCs. The TCR sequence derives from a human donor with aplastic anemia. CDR3 sequence reads: CASSLAIRETQYF. The CDR3 DNA is TGTGCCAGCAGCTTAGCGATTAGGGAGACCCAGTACTTC.